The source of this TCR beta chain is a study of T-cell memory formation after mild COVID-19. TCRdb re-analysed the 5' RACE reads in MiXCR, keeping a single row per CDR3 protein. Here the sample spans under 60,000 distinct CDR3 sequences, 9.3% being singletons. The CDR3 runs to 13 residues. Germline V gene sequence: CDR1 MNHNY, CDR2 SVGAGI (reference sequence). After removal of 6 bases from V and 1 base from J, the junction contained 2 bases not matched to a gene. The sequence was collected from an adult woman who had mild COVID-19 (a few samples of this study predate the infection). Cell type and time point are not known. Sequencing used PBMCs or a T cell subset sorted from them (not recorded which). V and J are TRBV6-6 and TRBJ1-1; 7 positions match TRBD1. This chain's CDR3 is CASRHRGNTEAFF. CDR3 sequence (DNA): TGTGCCAGCAGGCACAGGGGGAACACTGAAGCTTTCTTT.